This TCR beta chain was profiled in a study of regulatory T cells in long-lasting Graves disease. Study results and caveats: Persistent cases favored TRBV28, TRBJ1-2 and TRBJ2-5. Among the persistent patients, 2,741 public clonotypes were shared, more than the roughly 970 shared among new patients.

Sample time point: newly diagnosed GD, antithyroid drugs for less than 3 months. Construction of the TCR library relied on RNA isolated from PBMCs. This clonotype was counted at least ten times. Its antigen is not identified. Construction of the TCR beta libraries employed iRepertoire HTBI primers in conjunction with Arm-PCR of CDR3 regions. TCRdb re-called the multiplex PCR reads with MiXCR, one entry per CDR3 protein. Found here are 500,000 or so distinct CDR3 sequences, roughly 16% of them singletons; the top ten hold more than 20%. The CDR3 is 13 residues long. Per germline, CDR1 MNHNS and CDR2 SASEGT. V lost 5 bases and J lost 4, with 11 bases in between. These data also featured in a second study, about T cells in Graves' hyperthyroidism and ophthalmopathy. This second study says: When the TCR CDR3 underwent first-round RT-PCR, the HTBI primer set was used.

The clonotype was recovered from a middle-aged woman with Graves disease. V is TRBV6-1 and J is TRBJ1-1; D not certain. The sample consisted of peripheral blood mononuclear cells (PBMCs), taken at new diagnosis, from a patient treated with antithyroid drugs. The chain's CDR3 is CASSTDIITEAFF. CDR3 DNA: TGTGCCAGCAGTACTGACATAATCACTGAAGCTTTCTTT.